This T cell receptor (beta chain) was recorded in a study of OX40 agonist ivuxolimab in advanced cancers. Across the study: At doses from 0.01 to 10 mg/kg, patients were given intravenous ivuxolimab every 2 weeks. Prior checkpoint blockade (anti-PD-1, anti-PD-L1 or anti-CTLA-4) was permitted; roughly 40% had it.

Repertoires were generated with immunoSEQ multiplex PCR, while TCRdb's copy carries only in-frame clones and drops some. The repertoire has roughly 59,000 clones, roughly 84% of them found once; the top ten carry about 2%. Findings and limits, study-wide: Within 6 weeks, CD4+ and CD8+ blood T cells expanded clonally at 0.1 to 3.0 mg/kg.

Concerning this clone itself: Its antigen is undetermined.

Source: CD4+ or CD8+ T cells sorted from blood, taken in a trial of the OX40 agonist ivuxolimab. The sequence came from an adult with an advanced solid tumor such as melanoma, head and neck, liver or kidney cancer.

This CDR3 is CASSLEAENGYTF. The CDR3 DNA reads as TGCGCCAGCAGCTTGGAAGCCGAAAATGGCTACACCTTC. This chain joins TRBV5-1 and TRBJ1-2; D is undetermined. Trimming left V 0 bases short and J 6 bases short, with 9 bases between. CDR1 is SGHRS and CDR2 is YFSETQ in the germline V gene. The CDR3 runs to 13 residues.